This TCR beta chain was sequenced in a study of PD-1 blockade in mismatch repair-deficient tumors. Study summary: Patients had approximately 11 mismatch repair-deficient cancer types and were previously treated and progressing. Whole-study results and caveats: Tumor-resident clones, often absent from pretreatment blood, expanded after pembrolizumab and then contracted.

With respect to this clone: The antigen is unknown.

Germline CDR1 reads SGHKS; CDR2 reads YYEKEE (reference sequence). Trimming pared 0 bases from V and 5 bases from J, leaving 14 bases between. The CDR3 is 15 amino acids. PCR or immunohistochemistry showed mismatch repair deficiency in every enrolled patient. A few pembrolizumab responders had their TCRs sequenced. Generated by immunoSEQ multiplex PCR, the TCRdb table keeps only in-frame clones and is missing some. The data hold around 110,000 clones, with around three quarters observed a single time. The TCR sequence derives from an adult with mismatch repair-deficient cancer. The input for sequencing was peripheral blood, taken around 60 weeks after starting pembrolizumab. The rearrangement joins TRBV5-5 to TRBJ1-1, with TRBD1 as a possible D gene (5 bases). CDR3 in DNA: TGTGCCAGCAGCTTGGATCCGGGACCAGGGACTGAAGCTTTCTTT. Translated, it gives CASSLDPGPGTEAFF.